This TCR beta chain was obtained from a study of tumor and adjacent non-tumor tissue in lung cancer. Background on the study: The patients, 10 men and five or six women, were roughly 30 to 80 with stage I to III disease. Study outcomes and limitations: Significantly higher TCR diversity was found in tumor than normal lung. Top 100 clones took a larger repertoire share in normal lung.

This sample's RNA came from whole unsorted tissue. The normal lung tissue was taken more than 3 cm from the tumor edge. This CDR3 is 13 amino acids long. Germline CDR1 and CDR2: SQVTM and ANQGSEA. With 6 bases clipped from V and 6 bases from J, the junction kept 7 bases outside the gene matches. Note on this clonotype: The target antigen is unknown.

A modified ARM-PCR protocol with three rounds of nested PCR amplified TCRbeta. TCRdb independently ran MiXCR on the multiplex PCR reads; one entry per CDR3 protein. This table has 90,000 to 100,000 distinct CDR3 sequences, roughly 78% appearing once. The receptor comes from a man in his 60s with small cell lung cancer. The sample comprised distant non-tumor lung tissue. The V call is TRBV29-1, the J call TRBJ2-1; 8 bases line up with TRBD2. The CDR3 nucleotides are TGCAGCGTACCCTCGGGAGGGGGCAATGAGCAGTTCTTC. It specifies CSVPSGGGNEQFF.